This T cell receptor (beta chain) emerged from a study of T cell responses to AZD1222 COVID-19 vaccine (dated by TCRdb to the early 2020s). Regarding the complete study: AZD1222 recipients whose second dose came at about 4 weeks and those whose second dose came at about 12 weeks were combined into one group, since spike-specific TCR depth and breadth did not differ between the two schedules. A total of about 230 trial participants underwent TCR sequencing, of whom some 210 received two doses of AZD1222 and around 26 received two doses of the MenACWY control vaccine. Trial participants were enrolled by age into 18-55, 56-69 and 70-plus year subgroups, with around 140, 26 and 57 TCR-sequenced participants respectively. What the research found in general, with its limitations: After two AZD1222 doses, spike-specific TCR breadth and depth were significantly higher than at day 0 and than in MenACWY recipients. Conclusions about previously exposed vaccinees are limited, since just six or seven AZD1222 recipients were seropositive for SARS-CoV-2 at baseline. The vaccine-associated CD4 TCRs covered the entire spike protein, and the dominant responses fell in regions 160-218 and 743-854. In the small 56-69-year group, the increase in depth fell short of significance, most likely because of low power. Reportedly, close to half of the unique spike-specific TCRs recognized epitopes lying outside the regions that are mutated in the B.1.351 and B.1.1.7 variants. Most participants were white British and females outnumbered males, and the authors suggested that clonal diversity may have been underestimated. Because no samples from the day 14 peak response were available, repertoires could be characterized only after the peak T cell response.

What the time point label conveys for this sample: baseline before first vaccination. The vaccinee samples were drawn from two UK trials, COV001 and COV002, one of which was a single-blind randomized controlled phase 2/3 trial testing AZD1222 (ChAdOx1 nCoV-19) in healthy adults. For TCRbeta chain sequencing, PBMC samples were collected from trial participants at day 0 and at day 28 after the second dose. The CDR3 regions of human TCRbeta chains were analyzed by immunosequencing. The original methods were these. Repertoire TCRs were matched against a reference library of SARS-CoV-2-specific TCRs generated with the MIRA antigen-specificity platform. Breadth was defined as the fraction of unique TCRs that were SARS-CoV-2-associated, and depth was defined as the fraction of total T cells that were SARS-CoV-2-associated. Using the MIRA data, every spike-specific TCR was mapped to the spike region that the TCR reacted to and assigned to either a CD4 or a CD8 class. Log10-transformed breadth and depth values were compared by one-way ANOVA with Sidak's multiple comparisons tests. TCRdb mirrors the immuneACCESS table, restricted to in-frame sequences. Some clones are absent from its copies; in checked studies, under half trace to an unresolved V gene, and the reason for the others is unknown. D and trimming come from the DNA, and the V and J calls and clone size come from that table. For this sample there are 200,000 or so clones; about 87% appear just once. Jointly, the top ten make up under 8% of the sample.

V loses 1 base of germline sequence and J loses 6 bases, and the interval between the two ends is 9 bases. There are 13 amino acids in the CDR3, from cysteine to phenylalanine inclusive. This entry keeps only the CDR3 DNA: 39 bases, framed from base 1. Reading the germline V gene (reference sequence) gives CDR1 LGHDT and CDR2 YNNKEL. To note about this clone: What this receptor recognizes is not known. The input lacks base qualities; no much larger clone sits a single base away.

The chain is encoded by TRBV3-1 (or the pseudogene TRBV3-2) joined to TRBJ1-1; perhaps TRBD1 is the D gene, with 5 bases matching. This TCR was recovered from an adult in good health. Sequencing was performed on peripheral blood, taken on day 0 of AZD1222 vaccination. The CDR3 protein is CASSQVSGSEAFF. The sequenced DNA: TGTGCCAGCAGCCAAGTGTCAGGGTCTGAAGCTTTCTTT.